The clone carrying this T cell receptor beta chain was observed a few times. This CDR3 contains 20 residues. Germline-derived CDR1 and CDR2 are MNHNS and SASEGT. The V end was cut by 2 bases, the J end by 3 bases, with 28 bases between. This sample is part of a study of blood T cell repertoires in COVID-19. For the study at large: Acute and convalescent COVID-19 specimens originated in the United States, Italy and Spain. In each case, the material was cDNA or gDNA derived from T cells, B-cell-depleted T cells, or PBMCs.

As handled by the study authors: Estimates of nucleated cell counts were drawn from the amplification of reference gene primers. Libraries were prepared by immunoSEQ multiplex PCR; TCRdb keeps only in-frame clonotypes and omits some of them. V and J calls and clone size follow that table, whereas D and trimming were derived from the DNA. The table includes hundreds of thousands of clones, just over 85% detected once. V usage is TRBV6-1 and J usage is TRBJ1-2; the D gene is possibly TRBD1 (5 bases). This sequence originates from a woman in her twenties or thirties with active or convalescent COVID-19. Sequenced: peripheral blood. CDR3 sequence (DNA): TGTGCCAGCAGTGAATTGGGGGGGAGCCAGAAAAGTGGACTGTACTATGGCTACACCTTC. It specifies CASSELGGSQKSGLYYGYTF.